Below, 28 T cell receptor beta chains from the same sample are listed, as sequenced in a study of blood T cell repertoires in COVID-19. Here immunoSEQ multiplex PCR was the method, and the copy in TCRdb shows in-frame clones only, minus some. This sample has fewer than 120,000 clones; about 85% occur once, and the top ten carry around 4.4%. The sequenced material came from peripheral blood. The receptors originated from a human donor in a cohort sampled during active COVID-19.

The chain couples TRBV3-1 (or the pseudogene TRBV3-2) to TRBJ1-1, with D perhaps TRBD1 (5 bases). Germline CDR1 LGHDT, CDR2 YNNKEL (reference sequence). V shed 4 bases and J shed 5 bases, with 17 bases lying between them. The CDR3 spans 15 residues. CDR3 amino acids: CASSRNTGGLTEAFF. CDR3 bases: TGTGCCAGCAGCCGGAACACAGGAGGGTTGACTGAAGCTTTCTTT.

The chain combines TRBV15 with TRBJ2-1, with a tentative D call TRBD2 (5 bases). V was trimmed by 1 base and J by 2 bases, leaving 6 bases between them. The CDR3 has 14 residues. From germline, CDR1 is LNHNV and CDR2 YYDKDF (reference sequence). CDR3 bases: TGTGCCACCAGCAGAGTCGGGACCTACAATGAGCAGTTCTTC. This translates into CATSRVGTYNEQFF.

This clone was detected a few times. The CDR3 region has the DNA TGTGCCAGCAGTTACGGGCGGGGCGTCACTGAAGCTTTCTTT. Translating gives CASSYGRGVTEAFF. This chain connects TRBV6-5 to TRBJ1-1, with TRBD1 as a possible D gene (5 bases). Between the trimmed V and J ends, which lost 2 bases and 4 bases, there was a span of 11 bases. Germline V gene data show CDR1 as MNHEY and CDR2 as SVGAGI. CDR3 length equals 14 residues.

This clone has only one observation. The rearrangement joins TRBV27 to TRBJ2-5; D is perhaps TRBD2 (5 bases). V lost 2 bases and J 5 bases, leaving 18 bases between the germline ends. Germline V gives CDR1 MNHEY, CDR2 SMNVEV (reference sequence). CDR3 length equals 16 residues. CDR3 DNA: TGTGCCAGCAGTTTAGGTCTAGGGAAGGGAGTCGAGACCCAGTACTTC. Protein sequence: CASSLGLGKGVETQYF.

The chain links TRBV9 to TRBJ2-6; 7 nucleotides match TRBD1. V was pared by 5 bases and J by 2 bases, with 10 bases of the junction left unmatched. Germline CDR1 reads SGDLS; CDR2 reads YYNGEE. This CDR3 has 17 amino acids. In DNA form, the CDR3 reads TGTGCCAGCAGTGCTACGGGACAGCTGACTGGGGCCAACGTCCTGACTTTC. This gives the protein CASSATGQLTGANVLTF.

The chain combines TRBV20-1 with TRBJ2-1; no clear D gene. V was trimmed by 3 bases and J by 4 bases, leaving 7 bases between them. CDR1 DFQATT and CDR2 SNEGSKA come from the germline V gene (reference sequence). The CDR3 is 12 amino acids. The CDR3 sequence is CSASGRYNEQFF. CDR3 DNA: TGCAGTGCTAGTGGTCGGTACAATGAGCAGTTCTTC.

This rearrangement joins TRBV27 to TRBJ2-7; 9 bases map to TRBD1. CDR1 is MNHEY, CDR2 SMNVEV, per germline (reference sequence). V lost 5 bases to trimming and J lost 2 bases; unmatched junction nucleotides: 4. This CDR3 has 14 residues. For the CDR3, the DNA is TGTGCCAGCAGTGCCGGGACAGGGACCTACGAGCAGTACTTC. It yields the protein CASSAGTGTYEQYF.

The CDR3 bases are TGCAGTGCTAGTCGACGACAGGAACCTTCAAAATCCTACGAGCAGTACTTC. Translated, it gives CSASRRQEPSKSYEQYF. The V call is TRBV20-1, the J call TRBJ2-7; possibly TRBD1 for D (6 bases). This CDR3 comprises 17 residues. V lost 3 bases, J lost 1 base, and 22 bases lay in between. The germline gives CDR1 DFQATT, CDR2 SNEGSKA (reference sequence).

V is TRBV4-2 and J is TRBJ2-5; D gene unclear. The ends were cut back, 1 base at V and 5 bases at J, with 8 bases in the middle. This CDR3 region has 13 residues. The V gene's germline CDR1 is LGHNA and CDR2 YNFKEQ. The CDR3 is CASSQAAGETQYF. The CDR3 coding sequence is TGTGCCAGCAGCCAAGCCGCCGGGGAGACCCAGTACTTC.

The rearrangement uses TRBV6-6 and TRBJ1-3; weak D call: TRBD1 (5 bases). Germline V CDR1 and CDR2: MNHNY, SVGAGI (reference sequence). V gave up 8 bases and J gave up 2 bases, with 16 bases separating them. The CDR3 has 15 residues. This CDR3 is CASRDPGGAGNTIYF. The CDR3, as DNA: TGTGCCAGCCGAGATCCCGGGGGAGCTGGAAACACCATATATTTT.

This clone was seen ten or more times. J is TRBJ1-2 and V is TRBV3-1 (or the pseudogene TRBV3-2); 7 bases fit TRBD1. Germline assignment: CDR1 LGHDT and CDR2 YNNKEL (reference sequence). The CDR3 contains 17 residues. V lost 0 bases, J lost 7 bases, and 14 bases stayed unmatched. The CDR3 sequence: CASSQDHRQGRLRGYTF. The CDR3 DNA sequence: TGTGCCAGCAGCCAAGATCACCGACAGGGTAGACTCCGTGGCTACACCTTC.

The chain recombines TRBV5-6 with TRBJ1-1, with 8 bases fitting TRBD1. Germline V CDR1 and CDR2: SGHDT, YYEEEE. CDR3 length equals 15 residues. V lost 4 bases to trimming and J lost 0 bases; unmatched junction nucleotides: 5. The CDR3 reads CASSPRGQVNTEAFF. Written as DNA, the CDR3 is TGTGCCAGCAGCCCTAGGGGACAGGTGAACACTGAAGCTTTCTTT.

V gene TRBV4-1 combines with J gene TRBJ1-2; 8 bases map to TRBD1. Germline values: CDR1 MGHRA, CDR2 YSYEKL. Trimming at V came to 0 bases and at J to 4 bases, leaving 4 bases not matched to a gene. The CDR3 covers 15 residues. CDR3 sequence (DNA): TGCGCCAGCAGCCAAGAGGCAGGGGGCAGCTATGGCTACACCTTC. Its protein product is CASSQEAGGSYGYTF.

The chain employs TRBV7-2 and TRBJ2-5; no definite D call. The CDR3 sequence is 14 residues long. The V and J ends lost 3 bases and 3 bases respectively, with 11 bases between them. Looked up from germline, CDR1 is SGHTA and CDR2 is FQGNSA. This chain's CDR3 is CASSFVGTEETQYF. CDR3 in DNA: TGTGCCAGCAGCTTTGTGGGTACAGAAGAGACCCAGTACTTC.

This clone occurred a few times. This chain uses TRBV3-1 (or the pseudogene TRBV3-2) with TRBJ1-6; TRBD1 aligns across 10 bases. This CDR3 has 15 amino acids. Trimming removed 0 bases from V and 12 bases from J; junction bases left unmatched: 5. Germline assignment: CDR1 LGHDT and CDR2 YNNKEL (reference sequence). CDR3 residues: CASSQDPGTGVPLHF. The DNA of the CDR3 is TGTGCCAGCAGCCAAGATCCCGGGACAGGGGTACCCCTCCACTTT.

The chain couples TRBV5-1 to TRBJ1-1; D is possibly TRBD1 (6 bases). Germline V gene lookup returns CDR1 SGHRS and CDR2 YFSETQ. Trimming shortened V by 2 bases and J by 5 bases, and 19 bases separated the two germline ends. CDR3 length equals 16 residues. The CDR3 nucleotides read TGCGCCAGCAGCTTAGGCAGGGGCGGCCCGGGGACTGAAGCTTTCTTT. Translating it yields CASSLGRGGPGTEAFF.

This chain links TRBV2 with TRBJ2-1, with D possibly TRBD1 on 6 matching bases. V was pared by 1 base and J by 4 bases, with 8 bases between. The CDR3 extends over 14 amino acids. In germline, CDR1 is SNHLY, CDR2 FYNNEI. The CDR3 nucleotides are TGTGCCAGCAGTGAAGGGGGGCCGTACAATGAGCAGTTCTTC. Encoded protein: CASSEGGPYNEQFF. Combining the CDR3 with reference TRBV2 and TRBJ2-1 gives the whole variable domain EPEVTQTPSHQVTQMGQEVILRCVPISNHLYFYWYRQILGQKVEFLVSFYNNEISEKSEIFDDQFSVERPDGSNFTLKIRSTKLEDSAMYFCASSEGGPYNEQFFGPGTRLTVL.

This chain joins TRBV4-3 and TRBJ2-7; tentative D call: TRBD2 (5 bases). The CDR3 runs to 15 residues. The V gene lost 0 bases and the J gene lost 6 bases, with 15 bases spanning the gap. Germline lookup yields CDR1 LGHNA and CDR2 YSLEER. CDR3 sequence reads: CASSQDARGASEQYF. The DNA of the CDR3 is TGCGCCAGCAGCCAAGATGCCCGGGGAGCCTCCGAGCAGTACTTC.

The chain joins TRBV4-2 to TRBJ2-7; TRBD2 is a possible D gene (7 bases). V dropped 1 base and J dropped 5 bases, with 21 bases sitting between them. The length of the CDR3 is 17 residues. Per the germline V gene, CDR1 is LGHNA and CDR2 is YNFKEQ. The CDR3 region has the DNA TGTGCCAGCAGCCAAGGGGGGGCTAGCGGAGCCCCTAACGAGCAGTACTTC. This gives the protein CASSQGGASGAPNEQYF.

V is TRBV5-1 and J is TRBJ1-2, with a possible D match to TRBD1 (5 bases). The CDR3 consists of 14 residues. In germline, CDR1 is SGHRS, CDR2 YFSETQ. Trimming stripped 4 bases from V and 3 bases from J, with 13 bases between. The CDR3 DNA follows: TGCGCCAGCAGCCTTGGCAGGGATGACTATGGCTACACCTTC. This gives the protein CASSLGRDDYGYTF.

The chain couples TRBV27 to TRBJ2-3; tentatively, D is TRBD2 (5 bases). This CDR3 region has 10 residues. V was cut by 8 bases and J by 5 bases, with 5 bases left in between. CDR1 MNHEY and CDR2 SMNVEV come from the germline V gene (reference sequence). CDR3 DNA: TGTGCCAGCGGGAGAGATACGCAGTATTTT. Residues: CASGRDTQYF.

The chain couples TRBV3-1 (or the pseudogene TRBV3-2) to TRBJ1-2, with D unresolved. The CDR3 is 13 amino acids. The ends were cut back, 1 base at V and 8 bases at J, with 11 bases in the middle. Germline CDR1 is LGHDT and CDR2 is YNNKEL (reference sequence). For the CDR3, the DNA is TGTGCCAGCAGCCAAGGCCGGGGTGTGGGCTACACCTTC. This encodes CASSQGRGVGYTF.

The CDR3 reads CASSGIVGGETQYF. The CDR3 DNA is TGTGCCAGCAGCGGGATTGTCGGGGGAGAGACCCAGTACTTC. The chain joins TRBV2 to TRBJ2-5; a possible D gene is TRBD2 (6 bases). From germline, CDR1 is SNHLY and CDR2 FYNNEI. The ends were cut back, 6 bases at V and 4 bases at J, with 15 bases in the middle. The CDR3 consists of 14 residues.

In its sample, this clone was seen once. This chain links TRBV6-5 with TRBJ1-2, with 7 positions matching TRBD1. The germline CDR1 and CDR2 sequences are MNHEY and SVGAGI. The V segment lost 6 bases and the J segment 3 bases; nucleotides outside the gene matches: 7. The CDR3 consists of 14 residues. The CDR3 DNA follows: TGTGCCAGCAGATCTCCGGGACAGCACTATGGCTACACCTTC. Translated: CASRSPGQHYGYTF.

This rearrangement joins TRBV5-4 to TRBJ1-6, with 8 positions matching TRBD1. Germline V gene data show CDR1 as SGHNT and CDR2 as YYREEE (reference sequence). The CDR3 loop spans 16 amino acids. V shed 5 bases, J shed 2 bases, and the junction held 6 bases outside the gene matches. The DNA for the CDR3 is TGTGCCAGCAGTAGTACAGGGGGTGCCTATAATTCACCCCTCCACTTT. Amino acid sequence: CASSSTGGAYNSPLHF. The variable domain in full, completed from reference TRBV5-4 and TRBJ1-6, reads ETGVTQSPTHLIKTRGQQVTLRCSSQSGHNTVSWYQQALGQGPQFIFQYYREEENGRGNFPPRFSGLQFPNYSSELNVNALELDDSALYLCASSSTGGAYNSPLHFGNGTRLTVT.

The CDR3 DNA sequence: TGTGCCAGTAGAGAACTGGGACAGGGACAGGGAGAGACCCAGTACTTC. Its translation is CASRELGQGQGETQYF. The chain employs TRBV19 and TRBJ2-5; TRBD1 matches at 9 bases. Germline V gene data show CDR1 as LNHDA and CDR2 as SQIVND (reference sequence). V shed 6 bases and J 4 bases; nucleotides not matched to a gene: 12. There are 16 residues in the CDR3. Full variable domain (remainder filled in from reference TRBV19 and TRBJ2-5): DGGITQSPKYLFRKEGQNVTLSCEQNLNHDAMYWYRQDPGQGLRLIYYSQIVNDFQKGDIAEGYSVSREKKESFPLTVTSAQKNPTAFYLCASRELGQGQGETQYFGPGTRLLVL.

The chain carries TRBV7-2 and TRBJ2-2; tentative D call: TRBD2 (6 bases). Germline V gene data show CDR1 as SGHTA and CDR2 as FQGNSA. CDR3 length: 15 amino acids. V lost 5 bases, J lost 2 bases, and 12 bases lay in between. In DNA, the CDR3 is TGTGCCAGCAGCCAACCGGGACTCAACACCGGGGAGCTGTTTTTT. Translated: CASSQPGLNTGELFF.

The gene calls are TRBV5-6 and TRBJ1-2; a weak D match, TRBD1 (6 bases). Between the trimmed V and J ends, which lost 4 bases and 4 bases, there was a span of 14 bases. The CDR3 runs to 14 residues. Germline V gene lookup returns CDR1 SGHDT and CDR2 YYEEEE. The CDR3 DNA sequence: TGTGCCAGCAGCGACGGACAGTCGACCTATGGCTACACCTTC. Its protein is CASSDGQSTYGYTF.